The clone carrying this T cell receptor beta chain has more than one count but fewer than ten. Its matching antigen is unknown. The CDR3 covers 13 residues. Trimming took 4 bases from V and 4 from J, leaving 11 bases between them. Germline lookup yields CDR1 SGHRS and CDR2 YFSETQ. This entry comes from a study of vaccination effects on CD4 cells after COVID-19. Antigen-specific CD4+ T cells were expanded (with viral peptide pools) by the ViraFEST assay ahead of sequencing. Isolating CD4+ T cells followed 9 to 11 days of culture. Nucleocapsid antibodies stayed negative before and after vaccination, showing no earlier SARS-CoV-2 infection. The assay was immunoSEQ multiplex PCR, and TCRdb's table has in-frame clones only and misses some. Of tens of thousands of clones listed, approximately 74% are singletons.

The sequencing here drew on CD4+ T cells from PBMCs cultured with HCoV-NL63 spike peptides, taken before COVID-19 vaccination. The TCR sequence derives from a human donor who received a COVID-19 vaccine. V is TRBV5-1 and J is TRBJ1-2, with unresolved D. CDR3 residues: CASSLGESYGYTF. In DNA, the CDR3 is TGCGCCAGCAGCCTAGGAGAATCCTATGGCTACACCTTC. Complete variable domain (other parts from reference TRBV5-1 and TRBJ1-2): KAGVTQTPRYLIKTRGQQVTLSCSPISGHRSVSWYQQTPGQGLQFLFEYFSETQRNKGNFPGRFSGRQFSNSRSEMNVSTLELGDSALYLCASSLGESYGYTFGSGTRLTVV.